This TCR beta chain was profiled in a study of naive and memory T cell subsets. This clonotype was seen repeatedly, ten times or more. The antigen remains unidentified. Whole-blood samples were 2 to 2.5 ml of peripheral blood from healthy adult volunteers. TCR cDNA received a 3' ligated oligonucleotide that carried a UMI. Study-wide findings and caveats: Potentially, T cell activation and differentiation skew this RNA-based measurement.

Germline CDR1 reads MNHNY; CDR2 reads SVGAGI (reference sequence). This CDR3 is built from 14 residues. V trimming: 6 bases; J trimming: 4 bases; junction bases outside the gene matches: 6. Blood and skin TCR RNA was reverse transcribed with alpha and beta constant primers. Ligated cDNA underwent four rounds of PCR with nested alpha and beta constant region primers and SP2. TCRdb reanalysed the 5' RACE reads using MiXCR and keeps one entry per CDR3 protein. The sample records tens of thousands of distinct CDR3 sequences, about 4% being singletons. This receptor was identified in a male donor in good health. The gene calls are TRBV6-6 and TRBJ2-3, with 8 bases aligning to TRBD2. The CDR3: CASRPPGLADTQYF. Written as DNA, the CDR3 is TGTGCCAGCAGACCTCCGGGACTAGCAGATACGCAGTATTTT.